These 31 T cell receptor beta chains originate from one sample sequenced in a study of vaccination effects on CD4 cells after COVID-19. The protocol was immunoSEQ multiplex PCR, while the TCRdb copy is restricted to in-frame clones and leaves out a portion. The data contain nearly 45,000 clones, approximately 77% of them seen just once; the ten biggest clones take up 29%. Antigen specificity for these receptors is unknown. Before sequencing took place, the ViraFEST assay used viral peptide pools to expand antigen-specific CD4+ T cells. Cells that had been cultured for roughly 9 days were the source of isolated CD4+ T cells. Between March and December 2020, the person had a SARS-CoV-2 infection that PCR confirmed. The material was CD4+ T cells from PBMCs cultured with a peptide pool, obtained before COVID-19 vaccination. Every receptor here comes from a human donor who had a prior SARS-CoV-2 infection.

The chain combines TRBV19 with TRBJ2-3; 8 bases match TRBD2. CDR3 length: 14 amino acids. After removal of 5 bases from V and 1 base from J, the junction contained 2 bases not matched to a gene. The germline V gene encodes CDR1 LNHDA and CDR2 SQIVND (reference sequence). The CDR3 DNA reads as TGTGCCAGTAGTTTGCGGGAGGGCACAGATACGCAGTATTTT. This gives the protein CASSLREGTDTQYF.

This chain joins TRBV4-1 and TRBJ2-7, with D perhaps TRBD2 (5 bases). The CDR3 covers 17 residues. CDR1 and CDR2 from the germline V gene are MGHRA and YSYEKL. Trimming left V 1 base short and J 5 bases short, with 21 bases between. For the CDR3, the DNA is TGCGCCAGCAGCCAAGTTTCTCTTTTGGTGGGAGCCCACGAGCAGTACTTC. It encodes CASSQVSLLVGAHEQYF.

The CDR3 loop is CAISENNEQFF. Written as DNA, the CDR3 is TGTGCCATCAGTGAAAACAATGAGCAGTTCTTC. V is TRBV10-3 and J is TRBJ2-1, with D unclear. Germline loops: CDR1 ENHRY, CDR2 SYGVKD. The CDR3 is 11 amino acids. The V end lost 3 bases, the J end lost 5 bases, and 2 bases lay between the germline ends.

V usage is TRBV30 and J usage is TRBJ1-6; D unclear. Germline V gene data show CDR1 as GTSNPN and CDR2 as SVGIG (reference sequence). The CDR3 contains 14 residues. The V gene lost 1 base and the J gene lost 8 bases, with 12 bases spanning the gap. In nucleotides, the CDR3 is TGTGCCTGGAGTGCTCCGGTGAGGCATTCACCCCTCCACTTT. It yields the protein CAWSAPVRHSPLHF.

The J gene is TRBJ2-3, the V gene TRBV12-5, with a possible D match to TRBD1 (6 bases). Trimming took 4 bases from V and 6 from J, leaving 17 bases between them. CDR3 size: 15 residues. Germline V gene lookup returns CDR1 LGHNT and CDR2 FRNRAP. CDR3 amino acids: CASGWPGQQGDTQYF. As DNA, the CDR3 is TGTGCTAGTGGTTGGCCCGGACAGCAGGGTGATACGCAGTATTTT.

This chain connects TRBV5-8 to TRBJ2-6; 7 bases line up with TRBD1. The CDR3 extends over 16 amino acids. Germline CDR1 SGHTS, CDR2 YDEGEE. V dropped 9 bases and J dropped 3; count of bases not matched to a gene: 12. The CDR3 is CATPRGQAYGANVLTF. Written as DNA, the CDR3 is TGTGCCACTCCAAGGGGGCAGGCGTATGGGGCCAACGTCCTGACTTTC.

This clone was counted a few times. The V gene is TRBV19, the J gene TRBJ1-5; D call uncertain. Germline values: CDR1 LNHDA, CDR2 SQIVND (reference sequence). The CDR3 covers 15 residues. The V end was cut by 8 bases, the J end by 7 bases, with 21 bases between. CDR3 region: CASYNRASLGQPQHF. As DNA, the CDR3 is TGTGCCAGTTACAACCGGGCCTCCCTTGGGCAGCCCCAGCATTTT.

The CDR3 DNA reads TGCGCCAGCAGCCAAGACGGAGCCCCCGGACAGGGAAGGGACGAGCAGTACTTC. Its translation: CASSQDGAPGQGRDEQYF. The V call is TRBV4-1, the J call TRBJ2-7; 8 bases match TRBD1. The CDR3 consists of 18 residues. V lost 0 bases, J lost 5 bases, and 15 bases stayed unmatched. CDR1 is MGHRA, CDR2 YSYEKL, per germline.

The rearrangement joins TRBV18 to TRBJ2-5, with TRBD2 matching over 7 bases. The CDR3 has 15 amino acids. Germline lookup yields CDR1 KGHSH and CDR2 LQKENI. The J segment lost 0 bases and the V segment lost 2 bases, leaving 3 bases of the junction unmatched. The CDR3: CASSPGTIDQETQYF. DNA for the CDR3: TGTGCCAGCTCACCAGGGACTATAGACCAAGAGACCCAGTACTTC.

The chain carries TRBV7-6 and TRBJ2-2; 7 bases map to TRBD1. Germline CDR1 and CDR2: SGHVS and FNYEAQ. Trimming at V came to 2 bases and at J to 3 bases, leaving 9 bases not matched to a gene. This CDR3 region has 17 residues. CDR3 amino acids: CASSLSNEDRYTGELFF. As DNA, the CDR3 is TGTGCCAGCAGCTTATCGAACGAGGACAGGTACACCGGGGAGCTGTTTTTT.

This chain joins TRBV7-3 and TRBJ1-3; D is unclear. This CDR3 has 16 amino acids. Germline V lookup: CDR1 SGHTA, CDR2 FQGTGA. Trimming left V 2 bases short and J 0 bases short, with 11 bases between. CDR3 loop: CASSLLGPSSGNTIYF. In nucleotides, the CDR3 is TGTGCCAGCAGCTTACTGGGCCCGTCCTCTGGAAACACCATATATTTT.

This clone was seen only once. The CDR3 loop reads CSVEGGIGARETQYF. CDR3 in DNA: TGCAGCGTTGAAGGGGGGATTGGGGCCCGGGAGACCCAGTACTTC. This sequence joins TRBV29-1 and TRBJ2-5, with D perhaps matching TRBD1 or TRBD2 (5 bases each). Germline V lookup: CDR1 SQVTM, CDR2 ANQGSEA. Trimming pared 1 base from V and 5 bases from J, leaving 17 bases between. The CDR3 contains 15 residues.

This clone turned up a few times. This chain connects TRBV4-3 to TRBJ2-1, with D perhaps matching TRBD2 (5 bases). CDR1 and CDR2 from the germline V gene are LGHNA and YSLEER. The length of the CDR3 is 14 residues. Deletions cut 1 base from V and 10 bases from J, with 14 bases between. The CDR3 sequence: CASSQVLLEREQFF. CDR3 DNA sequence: TGCGCCAGCAGCCAAGTACTACTCGAGCGGGAGCAGTTCTTC.

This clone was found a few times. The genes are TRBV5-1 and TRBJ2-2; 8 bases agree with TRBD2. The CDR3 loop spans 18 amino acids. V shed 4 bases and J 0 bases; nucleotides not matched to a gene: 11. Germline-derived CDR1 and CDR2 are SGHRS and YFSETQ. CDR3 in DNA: TGCGCCAGCAGCCGGGGACCGGCGGGAGGCTCGAACACCGGGGAGCTGTTTTTT. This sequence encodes CASSRGPAGGSNTGELFF.

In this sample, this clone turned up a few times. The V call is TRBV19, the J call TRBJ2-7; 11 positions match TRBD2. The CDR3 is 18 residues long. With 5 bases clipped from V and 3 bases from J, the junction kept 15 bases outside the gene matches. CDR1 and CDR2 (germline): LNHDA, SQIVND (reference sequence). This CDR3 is CASSSQARLAGLSYEQYF. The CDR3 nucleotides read TGTGCCAGTAGTTCCCAGGCCCGACTAGCGGGACTCAGCTACGAGCAGTACTTC.

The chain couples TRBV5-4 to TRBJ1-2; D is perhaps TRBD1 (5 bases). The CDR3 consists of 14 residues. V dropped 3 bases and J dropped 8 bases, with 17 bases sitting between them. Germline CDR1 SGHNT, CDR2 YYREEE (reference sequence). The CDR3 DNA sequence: TGTGCCAGCAGCTCGGACACCTTCTCGAAGGGCTACACCTTC. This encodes CASSSDTFSKGYTF.

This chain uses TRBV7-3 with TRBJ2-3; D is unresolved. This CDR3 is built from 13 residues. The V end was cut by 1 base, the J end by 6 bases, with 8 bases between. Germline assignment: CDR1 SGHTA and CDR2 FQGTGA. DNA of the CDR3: TGTGCCAGCAGCTTAAAGCTCCTCGATACGCAGTATTTT. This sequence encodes CASSLKLLDTQYF.

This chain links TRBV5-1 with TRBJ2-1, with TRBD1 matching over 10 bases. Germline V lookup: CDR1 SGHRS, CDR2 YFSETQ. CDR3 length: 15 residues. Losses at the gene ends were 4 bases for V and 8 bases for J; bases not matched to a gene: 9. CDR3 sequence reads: CASSGVGTGDHEQFF. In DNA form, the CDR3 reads TGCGCCAGCAGCGGGGTGGGGACAGGGGATCATGAGCAGTTCTTC.

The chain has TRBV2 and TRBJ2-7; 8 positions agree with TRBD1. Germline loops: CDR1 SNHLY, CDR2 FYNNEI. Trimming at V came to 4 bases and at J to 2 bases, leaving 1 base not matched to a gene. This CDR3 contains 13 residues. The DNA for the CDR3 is TGTGCCAGCAGTGCAGGGGGCCCCTACGAGCAGTACTTC. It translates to CASSAGGPYEQYF.

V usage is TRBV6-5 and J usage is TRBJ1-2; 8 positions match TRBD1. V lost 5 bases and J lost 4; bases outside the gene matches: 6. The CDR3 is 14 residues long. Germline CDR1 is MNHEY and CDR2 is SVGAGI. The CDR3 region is CASSTGQGIYGYTF. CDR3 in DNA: TGTGCCAGCAGTACCGGACAGGGAATCTATGGCTACACCTTC.

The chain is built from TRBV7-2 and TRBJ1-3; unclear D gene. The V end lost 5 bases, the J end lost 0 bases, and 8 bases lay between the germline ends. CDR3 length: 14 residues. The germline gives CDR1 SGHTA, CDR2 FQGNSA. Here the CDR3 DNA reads TGTGCCAGCAGCCGCGGGGTCTCTGGAAACACCATATATTTT. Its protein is CASSRGVSGNTIYF.

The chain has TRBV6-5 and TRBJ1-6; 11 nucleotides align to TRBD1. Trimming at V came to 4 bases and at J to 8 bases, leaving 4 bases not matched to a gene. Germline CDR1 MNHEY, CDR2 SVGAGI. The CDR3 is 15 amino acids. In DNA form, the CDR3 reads TGTGCCAGCAGTTCCCGGACAGGGGGCGATTCACCCCTCCACTTT. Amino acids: CASSSRTGGDSPLHF.

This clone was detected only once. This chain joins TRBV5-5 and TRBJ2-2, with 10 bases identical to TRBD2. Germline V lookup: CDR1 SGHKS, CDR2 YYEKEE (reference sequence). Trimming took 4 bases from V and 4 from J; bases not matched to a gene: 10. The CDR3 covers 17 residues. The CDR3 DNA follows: TGTGCCAGCAGCGCTATACTAGCGGGGATTAGCACCGGGGAGCTGTTTTTT. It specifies CASSAILAGISTGELFF.

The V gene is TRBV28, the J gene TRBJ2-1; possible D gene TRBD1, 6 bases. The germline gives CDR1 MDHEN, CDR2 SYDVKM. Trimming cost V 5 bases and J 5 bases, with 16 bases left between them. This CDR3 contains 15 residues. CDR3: CASSSQGRPDNEQFF. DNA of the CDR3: TGTGCCAGCAGTAGCCAGGGGCGGCCCGACAATGAGCAGTTCTTC.

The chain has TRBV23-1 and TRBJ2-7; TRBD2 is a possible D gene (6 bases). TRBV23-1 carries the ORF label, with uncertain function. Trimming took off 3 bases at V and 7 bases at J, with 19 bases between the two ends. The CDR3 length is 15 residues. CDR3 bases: TGCGCCAGCAGTCACCACGGGCCCACCCGGGAGGAGCAGTACTTC. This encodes CASSHHGPTREEQYF.

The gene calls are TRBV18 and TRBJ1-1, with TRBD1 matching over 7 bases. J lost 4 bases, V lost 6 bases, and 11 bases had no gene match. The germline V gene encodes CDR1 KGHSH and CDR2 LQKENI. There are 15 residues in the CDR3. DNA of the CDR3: TGTGCCAGCTCCTATTCAGGGGGAGGTGGCACTGAAGCTTTCTTT. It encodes CASSYSGGGGTEAFF.

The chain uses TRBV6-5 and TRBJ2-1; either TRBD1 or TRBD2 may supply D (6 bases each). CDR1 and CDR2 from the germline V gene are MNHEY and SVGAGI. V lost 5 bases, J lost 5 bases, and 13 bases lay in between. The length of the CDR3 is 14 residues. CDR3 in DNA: TGTGCCAGCAGTCGCTGGGGGGCCCACAATGAGCAGTTCTTC. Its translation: CASSRWGAHNEQFF.

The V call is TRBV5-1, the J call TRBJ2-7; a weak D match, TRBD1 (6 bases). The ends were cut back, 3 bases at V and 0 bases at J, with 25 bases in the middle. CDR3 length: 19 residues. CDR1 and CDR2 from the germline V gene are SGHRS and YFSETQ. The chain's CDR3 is CASSSGQPPWGRGSYEQYF. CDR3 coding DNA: TGCGCCAGCAGCTCCGGCCAACCCCCGTGGGGCAGGGGCTCCTACGAGCAGTACTTC.

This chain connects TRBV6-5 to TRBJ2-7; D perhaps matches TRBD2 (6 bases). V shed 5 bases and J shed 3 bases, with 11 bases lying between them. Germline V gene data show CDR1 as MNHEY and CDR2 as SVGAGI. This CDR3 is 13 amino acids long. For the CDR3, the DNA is TGTGCCAGCAGTACCCCGGGGGTCTACGAGCAGTACTTC. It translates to CASSTPGVYEQYF.

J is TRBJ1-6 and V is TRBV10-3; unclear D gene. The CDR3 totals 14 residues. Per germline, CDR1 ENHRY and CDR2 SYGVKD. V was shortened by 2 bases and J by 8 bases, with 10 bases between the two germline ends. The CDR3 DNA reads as TGTGCCATCAGTGAGGACACGGTTGATTCACCCCTCCACTTT. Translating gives CAISEDTVDSPLHF.

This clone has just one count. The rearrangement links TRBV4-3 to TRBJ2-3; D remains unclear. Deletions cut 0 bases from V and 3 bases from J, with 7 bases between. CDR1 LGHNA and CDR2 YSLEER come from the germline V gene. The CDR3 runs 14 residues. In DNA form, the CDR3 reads TGCGCCAGCAGCCAAGATTGGCTTACAGATACGCAGTATTTT. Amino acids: CASSQDWLTDTQYF.